This T cell receptor (beta chain) was recorded in a study of radiotherapy plus CTLA-4 blockade in lung cancer. Measured with immunoSEQ multiplex PCR; TCRdb has only the in-frame clones, and not every one. The sample shows about 120,000 clones, about 90% of them seen only once. The J segment lost 7 bases and the V segment lost 2 bases, leaving 8 bases of the junction unmatched. The CDR3 length is 16 residues. Per the germline V gene, CDR1 is ENHRY and CDR2 is SYGVKD. Sequencing was performed on peripheral blood, taken from a patient treated with radiotherapy plus ipilimumab. The chain has TRBV10-3 and TRBJ2-1, with TRBD2 matching 10 bases. The receptor was isolated from a human donor with non-small cell lung cancer that progressed on radiotherapy plus ipilimumab. In DNA form, the CDR3 reads TGTGCCATCAGTGAGCCTGGGGCTAGCGGGAGTAATGAGCAGTTCTTC. Translated, it gives CAISEPGASGSNEQFF.